The 14 T cell receptor beta chains given below trace back to one sample, sequenced in a study of cytomegalovirus exposure and HLA in healthy donors. Amplification used 60 Vbeta primers and 13 Jbeta primers. The assay was immunoSEQ multiplex PCR, and TCRdb's table has in-frame clones only and misses some. Among 90,000 to 120,000 clones, 75% were seen once, and the ten largest hold 14%. Sequenced material: PBMCs. The origin of the receptors is a male donor in good health and CMV-seropositive.

The genes are TRBV9 and TRBJ2-2; tentative D call: TRBD1 (7 bases). V was pared by 6 bases and J by 4 bases, with 22 bases between. The CDR3 runs 17 residues. Germline loops: CDR1 SGDLS, CDR2 YYNGEE. CDR3 bases: TGTGCCAGCACCCTAGACTCGGCAGGGGGGTCCACCGGGGAGCTGTTTTTT. Translation: CASTLDSAGGSTGELFF.

The rearrangement links TRBV7-6 to TRBJ2-1; TRBD2 might be the D (7 bases). There are 17 residues in the CDR3. Trimming stripped 2 bases from V and 5 bases from J, with 19 bases between. CDR1 and CDR2 (germline): SGHVS, FNYEAQ. CDR3 sequence reads: CASSLTGAGVYDNEQFF. The CDR3 region has the DNA TGTGCCAGCAGCTTAACGGGGGCGGGGGTGTACGACAATGAGCAGTTCTTC.

The chain carries TRBV9 and TRBJ1-4; D is perhaps TRBD1 (5 bases). Trimming removed 0 bases at V and 5 bases at J, with 11 bases between. The germline V gene has CDR1 SGDLS and CDR2 YYNGEE. The CDR3 totals 15 residues. CDR3 in amino acids: CASSVAAGQNEKLFF. The CDR3 DNA follows: TGTGCCAGCAGCGTAGCGGCAGGGCAAAATGAAAAACTGTTTTTT.

This clone was counted a single time. The V and J genes are TRBV2 and TRBJ2-5; 11 bases are a match to TRBD2. Trimming at V came to 0 bases and at J to 4 bases, leaving 4 bases not matched to a gene. Looked up from germline, CDR1 is SNHLY and CDR2 is FYNNEI. This CDR3 has 16 residues. The CDR3 nucleotides read TGTGCCAGCAGTGAAGCGGCTAGCGGGGGGCGAGAGACCCAGTACTTC. Its protein product is CASSEAASGGRETQYF.

The V gene is TRBV7-3, the J gene TRBJ2-5, with D possibly matching TRBD2 (6 bases). V was cut by 3 bases and J by 1 base, with 18 bases left in between. Germline CDR1 reads SGHTA; CDR2 reads FQGTGA. There are 17 residues in the CDR3. CDR3 nucleotides: TGTGCCAGCAGCTTGGGACTGGCCCCAACTGGCCAAGAGACCCAGTACTTC. It codes for CASSLGLAPTGQETQYF.

The chain links TRBV6-5 to TRBJ1-2, with D tentatively TRBD1 (6 bases). V was shortened by 5 bases and J by 2 bases, with 9 bases between the two germline ends. This CDR3 comprises 13 residues. Germline loops: CDR1 MNHEY, CDR2 SVGAGI. CDR3 DNA: TGTGCCAGCAGTCTCAGGGGAAACTATGGCTACACCTTC. The encoded protein is CASSLRGNYGYTF.

The J gene is TRBJ2-3, the V gene TRBV14; TRBD2 aligns across 8 bases. This CDR3 has 14 residues. The V gene's germline CDR1 is SGHDN and CDR2 FVKESK. The J segment lost 0 bases and the V segment lost 8 bases, leaving 4 bases of the junction unmatched. CDR3 DNA sequence: TGTGCCAGCGCTCGGGGGGGTAGCACAGATACGCAGTATTTT. Protein sequence: CASARGGSTDTQYF. Full variable domain (remainder filled in from reference TRBV14 and TRBJ2-3): EAGVTQFPSHSVIEKGQTVTLRCDPISGHDNLYWYRRVMGKEIKFLLHFVKESKQDESGMPNNRFLAERTGGTYSTLKVQPAELEDSGVYFCASARGGSTDTQYFGPGTRLTVL.

The J gene is TRBJ1-1, the V gene TRBV10-3, with D perhaps TRBD1 (5 bases). The ends were cut back, 7 bases at V and 5 bases at J, with 14 bases in the middle. The CDR3 is 13 residues long. CDR1 and CDR2 from the germline V gene are ENHRY and SYGVKD. CDR3 protein: CAITRGAGTEAFF. For the CDR3, the DNA is TGTGCCATCACCCGCGGCGCAGGGACTGAAGCTTTCTTT.

This chain connects TRBV7-6 to TRBJ2-1; 8 nucleotides align to TRBD1. Germline trimming cut 3 bases from V and 4 bases from J; bases unmatched to any gene: 11. The V gene's germline CDR1 is SGHVS and CDR2 FNYEAQ. CDR3 length: 17 amino acids. CDR3 in DNA: TGTGCCAGCAGCTTTAGGTCAGGGGGCCTTTCTTACAATGAGCAGTTCTTC. Translation gives CASSFRSGGLSYNEQFF.

V gene TRBV30 combines with J gene TRBJ1-2, with D perhaps matching TRBD1 (6 bases). CDR1 GTSNPN and CDR2 SVGIG come from the germline V gene (reference sequence). Trimming left V 5 bases short and J 5 bases short, with 18 bases between. This CDR3 is 14 amino acids long. The CDR3 nucleotides read TGTGCCTGGGGCCGGGACAATCCCCCTTATGGCTACACCTTC. Translation: CAWGRDNPPYGYTF.

This chain connects TRBV7-9 to TRBJ2-1, with TRBD1 matching over 8 bases. This CDR3 is 15 amino acids long. The germline V gene encodes CDR1 SEHNR and CDR2 FQNEAQ (reference sequence). With V trimmed by 2 bases and J by 8 bases, 8 bases remained unmatched. The CDR3 reads CASSLTFGQGDEQFF. CDR3 nucleotides: TGTGCCAGCAGCTTAACGTTCGGACAGGGCGATGAGCAGTTCTTC.

This clone was observed a single time. The J gene is TRBJ1-2, the V gene TRBV5-1; 8 positions agree with TRBD1. Unmatched junction bases numbered 15, after V lost 3 bases and J lost 5 bases. The CDR3 extends over 17 amino acids. Per germline, CDR1 SGHRS and CDR2 YFSETQ. The CDR3 spells CASSSSGTGLAGYGYTF. The CDR3 region has the DNA TGCGCCAGCAGCTCTTCCGGGACAGGCCTCGCGGGGTATGGCTACACCTTC.

This clone was found a few times. The chain uses TRBV27 and TRBJ2-7, with D tentatively TRBD1 (6 bases). Germline V lookup: CDR1 MNHEY, CDR2 SMNVEV (reference sequence). The V end was cut by 2 bases, the J end by 3 bases, with 11 bases between. The CDR3 contains 14 residues. The CDR3 DNA reads TGTGCCAGCAGTTTAAAAGACAGGAGCTACGAGCAGTACTTC. It encodes CASSLKDRSYEQYF.

The chain uses TRBV2 and TRBJ2-1, with 10 bases lining up with TRBD2. Germline V gene data show CDR1 as SNHLY and CDR2 as FYNNEI. The V and J ends lost 6 bases and 6 bases, in that order; junction bases with no gene match: 8. CDR3 size: 15 residues. The CDR3 DNA reads as TGTGCCAGCAGGTTCACTAGCGGGGACAGCAATGAGCAGTTCTTC. This sequence encodes CASRFTSGDSNEQFF.